The 2 T cell receptor beta chains presented below share a single source sample, sequenced in a study of blood T cells in healthy people across ages. Combining a sample-barcoded 5' primer with a J-beta primer mix, a second PCR ran for roughly 7 to 12 cycles. TCRdb independently ran MiXCR on the 5' RACE reads; one entry per CDR3 protein. This table has 600,000 to 850,000 distinct CDR3 sequences, about 42% appearing once. Sequencing used blood. The source is a woman aged 55-70 years in good health.

This clonotype was seen ten or more times. The V and J genes are TRBV4-3 and TRBJ2-3; TRBD2 matches 7 bases. The CDR3 sequence is 15 residues long. CDR1 is LGHNA, CDR2 YSLEER, per germline. V shed 4 bases and J 1 base; nucleotides not matched to a gene: 5. This chain's CDR3 is CASSPQLAGTDTQYF. The CDR3 nucleotides are TGCGCCAGCAGCCCTCAGCTAGCGGGCACAGATACGCAGTATTTT.

The chain joins TRBV7-9 to TRBJ2-3; tentative D call: TRBD2 (5 bases). This CDR3 spans 13 amino acids. The V gene's germline CDR1 is SEHNR and CDR2 FQNEAQ (reference sequence). Trimming cost V 6 bases and J 8 bases, with 15 bases left between them. The CDR3 here is CASRSAGGSTQYF. As DNA, the CDR3 is TGTGCCAGCAGGAGCGCGGGCGGCAGTACGCAGTATTTT.